This TCR beta chain was captured in a study of blood T cell repertoires in COVID-19 (dated by TCRdb to the early 2020s). Looking at the study overall: The collaborator samples originated in the United States, Italy and Spain and spanned the acute and convalescent phases of COVID-19. The material from the prospective study consisted of cDNA or gDNA derived from T cells, B-cell-depleted T cells, or PBMCs. The dataset comprised deeply sampled blood TCRbeta repertoires from subjects exposed to, actively infected with, or recovered from COVID-19. The repertoires were made available in a free public database intended to serve as a resource for research on the immune response to SARS-CoV-2. The samples were drawn from the first 160 participants of the ongoing ImmuneRACE study and from 1,254 subjects provided by 6 global collaborators. Sample metadata almost always included a de-identified subject ID, COVID-19 status, age in years and sex. HLA class I and class II types, where available, came from metadata supplied by the sample provider rather than from assay-based typing.

What the study reported, not specific to this receptor: The amount of clinical and demographic metadata varied by source and participant and was provided uncurated.

Points on this clone: What antigen it recognizes has not been identified. The input lacks base qualities; no much larger clone sits a single base away.

The CDR3 runs 15 residues from the cysteine to the phenylalanine. Only CDR3 DNA remains: 45 bases, in frame from the first base. The junction carries 12 bases between V and J, which are trimmed by 6 bases and 0 bases respectively. Reading the germline V gene gives CDR1 SGHVS and CDR2 FQNEAQ. The collaborating institutions used their own protocols to collect whole blood in K2EDTA tubes. For TCRbeta analysis, collaborators shipped samples as frozen whole blood, isolated PBMCs, or DNA extracted from either of those sample types. TCRbeta CDR3 regions were amplified from genomic DNA using the immunoSEQ Assay, a bias-controlled multiplex PCR. As for the authors' bioinformatics: Within the assay, amplification of reference gene primers was used to estimate how many nucleated cells each sample contained. To quantify the absolute abundance of each unique TCRbeta CDR3 rearrangement, sequence reads were collapsed and filtered. For each sample, productive Simpson clonality was calculated as the square root of Simpson's diversity index across productive rearrangements. What TCRdb holds here is the immuneACCESS table cut down to in-frame rearrangements. Part of the clones is not present; checked against another copy, under half of the missing clones reflect an unresolved V gene, and the others are unexplained. For V, J and clone size, that table is used; D and trimming come from the DNA. This sample lists 200,000 to 250,000 clones; 65% to 85% were detected once. The ten largest clones take up roughly 13% of the sample.

The sequence links TRBV7-8 to TRBJ2-1, with the D gene not confidently named. The source is a human donor in a cohort sampled during active COVID-19. Sequencing input: peripheral blood. The sequenced DNA: TGTGCCAGCAGATCACCGGAGAGCTCCTACAATGAGCAGTTCTTC. This encodes CASRSPESSYNEQFF.